The 2 T cell receptor beta chains reported below all come from one sample, sequenced in a study of blood T cell repertoires in COVID-19. The data were produced by immunoSEQ multiplex PCR, yet TCRdb's version contains in-frame clones alone and is incomplete. The repertoire has about 350,000 clones, about 90% of them found once; the top ten carry about 2.7%. The source material was PBMCs or T cells enriched from blood (not recorded which). These receptors all stem from a woman under 40 who had recovered from COVID-19.

The genes are TRBV5-4 and TRBJ1-2; 9 nucleotides match TRBD1. Losses at the gene ends were 3 bases for V and 3 bases for J; bases not matched to a gene: 3. This CDR3 is 14 amino acids long. Germline V gene lookup returns CDR1 SGHNT and CDR2 YYREEE (reference sequence). CDR3 sequence reads: CASSSDRGDYGYTF. The CDR3 nucleotides are TGTGCCAGCAGCTCGGACAGGGGCGACTATGGCTACACCTTC.

This sequence joins TRBV7-2 and TRBJ2-5, with D possibly TRBD2 on 6 matching bases. V lost 1 base and J 1 base, leaving 13 bases between the germline ends. Germline CDR1 reads SGHTA; CDR2 reads FQGNSA. The CDR3 extends over 16 amino acids. For the CDR3, the DNA is TGTGCCAGCAGCTTAGGGCCGGGTAGCGGCCAAGAGACCCAGTACTTC. Its protein is CASSLGPGSGQETQYF.